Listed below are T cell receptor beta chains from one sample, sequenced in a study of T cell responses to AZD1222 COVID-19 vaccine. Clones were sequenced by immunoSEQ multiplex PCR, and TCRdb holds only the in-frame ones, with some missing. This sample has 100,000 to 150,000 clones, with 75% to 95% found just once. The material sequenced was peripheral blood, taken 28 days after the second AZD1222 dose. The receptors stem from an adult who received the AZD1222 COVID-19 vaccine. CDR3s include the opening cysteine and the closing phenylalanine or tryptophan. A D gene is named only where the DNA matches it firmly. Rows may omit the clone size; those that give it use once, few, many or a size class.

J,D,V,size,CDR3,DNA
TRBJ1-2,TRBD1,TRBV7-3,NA,CASSVGQGEDYGYTF,TGTGCCAGCAGCGTAGGACAGGGGGAAGACTATGGCTACACCTTC
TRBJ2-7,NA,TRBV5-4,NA,CASSLGISDEQYF,TGTGCCAGCAGCTTGGGGATCTCTGACGAGCAGTACTTC
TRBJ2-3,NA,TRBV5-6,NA,CASSLDAGMITDTQYF,TGTGCCAGCAGCTTGGACGCGGGGATGATCACAGATACGCAGTATTTT
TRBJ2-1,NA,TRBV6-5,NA,CATLSYADEQFF,TGTGCCACCCTCTCCTACGCAGATGAGCAGTTCTTC
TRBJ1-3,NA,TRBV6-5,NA,CASSYTGISSGNTIYF,TGTGCCAGCAGTTACACGGGGATTAGCTCTGGAAACACCATATATTTT
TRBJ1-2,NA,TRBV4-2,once,CASSPSDALVYGYTF,TGTGCCAGCAGCCCTTCGGACGCCTTGGTCTATGGCTACACCTTC
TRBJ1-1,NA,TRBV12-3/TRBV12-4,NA,CASSLMRGIEAFF,TGTGCCAGCAGTTTAATGCGGGGAATAGAAGCTTTCTTT
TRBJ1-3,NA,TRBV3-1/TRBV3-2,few,CASQQGSGNTIYF,TGTGCCAGCCAGCAGGGCTCAGGAAACACCATATATTTT
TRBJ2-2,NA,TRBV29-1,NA,CSVAGTLNTGELFF,TGCAGCGTGGCCGGGACGCTGAACACCGGGGAGCTGTTTTTT
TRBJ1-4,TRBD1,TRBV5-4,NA,CASSLQGAVEKLFF,TGTGCCAGCAGCCTACAGGGGGCGGTTGAAAAACTGTTTTTT
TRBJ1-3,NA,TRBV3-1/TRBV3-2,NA,CASRQGSGNTIYF,TGTGCCAGCAGACAGGGCTCTGGAAACACCATATATTTT
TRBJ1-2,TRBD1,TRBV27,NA,CASKSGQGARGYTF,TGTGCCAGCAAATCGGGACAGGGGGCACGTGGCTACACCTTC
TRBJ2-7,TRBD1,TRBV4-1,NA,CASSRTDIPGQGTYEQYF,TGCGCCAGCAGTCGAACCGATATCCCGGGACAGGGAACCTACGAGCAGTACTTC
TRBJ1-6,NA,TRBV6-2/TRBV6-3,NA,CASSYSFQGLDSPLHF,TGTGCCAGCAGTTACTCCTTTCAGGGTTTGGATTCACCCCTCCACTTT
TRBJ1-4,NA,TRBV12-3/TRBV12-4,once,CASSLRGKLFF,TGTGCCAGCAGTTTGAGGGGAAAACTGTTTTTT
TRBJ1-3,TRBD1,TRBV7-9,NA,CASSSPTRGSVGNTIYF,TGTGCCAGCAGCTCACCAACCAGGGGGTCCGTAGGAAACACCATATATTTT
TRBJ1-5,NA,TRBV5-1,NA,CASSLEGMGNQPQHF,TGCGCCAGCAGCTTGGAGGGGATGGGCAATCAGCCCCAGCATTTT
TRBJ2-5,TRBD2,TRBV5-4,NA,CASSLRVSGRGEETQYF,TGTGCCAGCAGCTTAAGGGTGAGCGGGAGAGGGGAAGAGACCCAGTACTTC
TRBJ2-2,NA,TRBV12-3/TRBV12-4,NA,CASSSPGELFF,TGTGCCAGCAGTTCACCCGGGGAGCTGTTTTTT
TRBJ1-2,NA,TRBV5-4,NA,CASSNSGTQGGYTF,TGTGCCAGCAGCAACTCCGGGACCCAGGGAGGCTACACCTTC
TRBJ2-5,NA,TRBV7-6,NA,CASSRPRGGGAETQYF,TGTGCCAGCAGCCGACCGAGGGGCGGCGGGGCGGAGACCCAGTACTTC
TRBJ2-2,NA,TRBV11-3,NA,CASSSRASRNTGELFF,TGTGCCAGCAGCTCCAGGGCAAGCAGAAACACCGGGGAGCTGTTTTTT
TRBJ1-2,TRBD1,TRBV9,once,CASSGLGTGGYGYTF,TGTGCCAGCAGCGGACTCGGGACAGGGGGCTATGGCTACACCTTC
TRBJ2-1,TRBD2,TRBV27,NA,CASSLWLAGNEQFF,TGTGCCAGCAGTTTATGGCTAGCGGGAAATGAGCAGTTCTTC
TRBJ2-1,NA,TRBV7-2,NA,CASRFDRTNNEQFF,TGTGCCAGCAGGTTCGACAGGACGAACAATGAGCAGTTCTTC
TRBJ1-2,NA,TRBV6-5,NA,CASSLTGVYGYTF,TGTGCCAGCAGTCTTACAGGCGTCTATGGCTACACCTTC